This TCR beta chain was retrieved from a study of shared clonotypes between healthy human individuals. About the research overall: Each donor contributed plates that comprised three CD4 naive, three CD4 memory, two CD8 naive and one CD8 memory.

The protocol was immunoSEQ multiplex PCR, while the TCRdb copy is restricted to in-frame clones and leaves out a portion. The sample lists approximately 1.1 million clones; around 78% were seen once. In the case of this clone: Its antigen is not known.

General study results and limits: Sequencing depth was expected to influence donor clonotype sharing. Compared with memory subsets, naive subsets generally had larger estimated richness.

Sequencing was performed on memory CD4+ T cells from PBMCs. Subset given: CD45RA-negative fraction. This TCR was recovered from a man between 18 and 29 years old in good health. Some clones in this sample may be carry-over from other donors' samples.

The CDR3 DNA follows: TGTGCCACCAGAACAGGGAATCAGCCCCAGCATTTT. This sequence encodes CATRTGNQPQHF. This sequence joins TRBV27 and TRBJ1-5; D might be TRBD1 (6 bases). The CDR3 totals 12 residues. V lost 10 bases and J 4 bases, leaving 11 bases between the germline ends. Germline CDR1 is MNHEY and CDR2 is SMNVEV (reference sequence).